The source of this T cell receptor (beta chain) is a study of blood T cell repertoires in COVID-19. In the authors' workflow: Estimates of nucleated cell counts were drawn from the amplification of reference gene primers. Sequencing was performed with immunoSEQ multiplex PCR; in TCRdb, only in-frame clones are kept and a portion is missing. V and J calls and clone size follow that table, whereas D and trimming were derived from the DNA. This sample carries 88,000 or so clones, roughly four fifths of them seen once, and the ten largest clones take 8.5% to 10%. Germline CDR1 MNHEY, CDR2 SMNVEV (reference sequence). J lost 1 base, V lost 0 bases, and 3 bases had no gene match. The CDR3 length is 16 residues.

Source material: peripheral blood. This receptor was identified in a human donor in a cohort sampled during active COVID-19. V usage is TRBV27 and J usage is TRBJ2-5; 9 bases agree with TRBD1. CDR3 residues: CASSLSPGQGQETQYF. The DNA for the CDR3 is TGTGCCAGCAGTTTATCCCCGGGACAGGGCCAAGAGACCCAGTACTTC.